This T cell receptor (beta chain) was sequenced in a study of cytomegalovirus exposure and HLA in healthy donors. Overall study context: From HLA-typed donors, an early data release held around 80 million unique TCRs. General study findings and limits: Later on, an analysis showed TCR association rates differing by HLA locus, with DRB1 the most and HLA-C the fewest. An analysis was carried out at a later point. It showed that HLA-associated TCR beta chains were more clonally expanded than equally common non-associated chains.

Trimming shortened V by 1 base and J by 0 bases, and 15 bases separated the two germline ends. The V gene's germline CDR1 is MGHRA and CDR2 YSYEKL. The CDR3 is 17 residues long. PCR primers comprised 60 Vbeta and 13 Jbeta primers. Repertoires were generated with immunoSEQ multiplex PCR, while TCRdb's copy carries only in-frame clones and drops some. The repertoire holds roughly 140,000 clones, with approximately 70% as singletons. Notes on this clone: Its antigen is unknown.

The clonotype comes from a human donor in good health. The sequenced sample consisted of PBMCs. The J gene is TRBJ1-1, the V gene TRBV4-1; tentatively, D is TRBD1 (5 bases). In DNA, the CDR3 is TGCGCCAGCAGCCAAGGGTTGTGGGAGGGGTTGAACACTGAAGCTTTCTTT. It encodes CASSQGLWEGLNTEAFF.